This T cell receptor beta chain is from a study of shared clonotypes between healthy human individuals. General study results and limits: The study found lower generation probabilities in non-shared clonotypes than in those shared by all four donors.

The assay was immunoSEQ multiplex PCR, and TCRdb's table has in-frame clones only and misses some. The top ten clones hold about 1.5% of a sample with roughly 1,100,000 clones, about 77% of them seen once. This CDR3 spans 16 amino acids. Trimming removed 3 bases at V and 4 bases at J, with 18 bases between. Germline V gives CDR1 SNHLY, CDR2 FYNNEI. Healthy adults negative for HIV, lacking recent acute infections or vaccinations, served as donors. Researchers partitioned CD4+ cells into CD45RA+ naive and CD45RA-negative memory subsets. Of note for this clone: Antigen: not known.

Sequencing used memory CD4+ T cells sorted from blood. Indicated subset: CD45RA-negative fraction. The rearrangement links TRBV2 to TRBJ2-5; possible D gene TRBD2, 5 bases. The sequence came from a man between 18 and 29 years old in good health. CDR3 protein: CASSERIGRVRETQYF. CDR3 bases: TGTGCCAGCAGTGAGCGGATAGGGCGGGTCAGAGAGACCCAGTACTTC.